These T cell receptor beta chains were read from a single sample in a study of CD8 T cells in ankylosing spondylitis. TCRdb processed the 5' RACE reads anew with MiXCR; each CDR3 protein has one entry. The repertoire consists of under 250,000 distinct CDR3 sequences, with 10% to 13% occurring once and the leading ten covering about 3%. Sequencing input: blood, either unsorted or a sorted T cell fraction (not recorded which). The receptors here all came from a male donor with ankylosing spondylitis or in good health (not recorded which). The CDR3 runs from the conserved cysteine through the conserved F or W. D genes are given only for firm matches. Size is stated for part of the rows, as once, few or many counts, or as a class when the clone is expanded.

j_gene: TRBJ2-3; abundance: .; d_gene: TRBD2; v_gene: TRBV3-1; CDR3nt: TGTGCCAGCAGCCCTTTGACTAGCGGGAGGCAAGTCACAGATACGCAGTATTTT; CDR3aa: CASSPLTSGRQVTDTQYF
j_gene: TRBJ2-2; abundance: many; d_gene: TRBD2; v_gene: TRBV6-1; CDR3nt: TGTGCCAGCAGTGGGACTAGCTGGGGCACCGGGGAGCTGTTTTTT; CDR3aa: CASSGTSWGTGELFF
j_gene: TRBJ2-1; abundance: many; d_gene: TRBD2; v_gene: TRBV5-1; CDR3nt: TGCGCCAGCAGCCCTCCGACCTTACTAGCGGATGACAATGAGCAGTTCTTC; CDR3aa: CASSPPTLLADDNEQFF
j_gene: TRBJ2-1; abundance: few; d_gene: TRBD1; v_gene: TRBV6-1; CDR3nt: TGTGCCACCCTGAGAGGGCCTATAACAGGGGATGAGCAGTTCTTC; CDR3aa: CATLRGPITGDEQFF
j_gene: TRBJ1-2; abundance: few; d_gene: .; v_gene: TRBV27; CDR3nt: TGTGCCAGCTCGAAGGGGGGGGGAGTTTTTAACTATGGCTACACCTTC; CDR3aa: CASSKGGGVFNYGYTF
j_gene: TRBJ1-4; abundance: many; d_gene: .; v_gene: TRBV7-2; CDR3nt: TGTGCCAGCAGCCTCCCCCAGTCTGATGAAAAACTGTTTTTT; CDR3aa: CASSLPQSDEKLFF
j_gene: TRBJ1-2; abundance: many; d_gene: .; v_gene: TRBV5-1; CDR3nt: TGCGCCAGCAGCTTGGATCCGGGGCCGAGTGGAGGCTACACCTTC; CDR3aa: CASSLDPGPSGGYTF
j_gene: TRBJ1-4; abundance: .; d_gene: .; v_gene: TRBV11-2; CDR3nt: TGTGCCAGCAGCGCTCAGGGGTTTAATGAAAAACTGTTTTTT; CDR3aa: CASSAQGFNEKLFF
j_gene: TRBJ2-7; abundance: many; d_gene: .; v_gene: TRBV4-1; CDR3nt: TGCGCCAGCAGCCAAGAACGATCTGTAGAGCAGTACTTC; CDR3aa: CASSQERSVEQYF
j_gene: TRBJ1-2; abundance: .; d_gene: .; v_gene: TRBV27; CDR3nt: TGTGCCAGCAGTTCTATCACACGAGGGGAGGGCTACACCTTC; CDR3aa: CASSSITRGEGYTF
j_gene: TRBJ1-5; abundance: many; d_gene: TRBD1; v_gene: TRBV15; CDR3nt: TGTGCCACCAGCATCGACAGGGGAAATCAGCCCCAGCATTTT; CDR3aa: CATSIDRGNQPQHF